The 8 T cell receptor beta chains in this list originate from one sample, sequenced in a study of CD8+ T cells in alopecia areata. Specified treatment: oral pan-JAK inhibitor, 5-10 mg twice daily. Investigators isolated RNA and reverse transcribed it into cDNA to act as the sequencing template. Profiled with immunoSEQ multiplex PCR; TCRdb holds only in-frame clones, not every one. The sample carries 150,000 to 200,000 clones, about three fifths recorded once. Sequencing was performed on CD4+ T cells sorted from blood, taken at week 24, from a patient treated with tofacitinib. These receptors all come from a human donor with alopecia areata.

The chain couples TRBV29-1 to TRBJ1-2; TRBD1 matches at 10 bases. Germline loops: CDR1 SQVTM, CDR2 ANQGSEA. Trimming at V came to 6 bases and at J to 13 bases, leaving 5 bases not matched to a gene. CDR3 size: 10 residues. CDR3 bases: TGCAGCGTCGGACAGGGGGTCAGCACCTTC. It codes for CSVGQGVSTF.

This clone was counted a single time. The V gene is TRBV29-1, the J gene TRBJ2-1, with TRBD2 as a possible D gene (7 bases). Per germline, CDR1 SQVTM and CDR2 ANQGSEA. V lost 5 bases, J lost 7 bases, and 21 bases lay in between. CDR3 size: 15 residues. In nucleotides, the CDR3 is TGCAGCGTTACCAGGTCGGGGGGCTTTGGGAATGAGCAGTTCTTC. Encoded protein: CSVTRSGGFGNEQFF.

This clone was seen only a few times. The chain uses TRBV15 and TRBJ2-5; tentatively, D is TRBD1 or TRBD2 (5 bases each). CDR1 is LNHNV, CDR2 YYDKDF, per germline (reference sequence). V was pared by 3 bases and J by 5 bases, with 7 bases between. This CDR3 region has 12 residues. Written as DNA, the CDR3 is TGTGCCACCAGCAGGGGACCGGAGACCCAGTACTTC. Translating it yields CATSRGPETQYF.

This chain connects TRBV7-6 to TRBJ1-2; D call uncertain. The CDR3 length is 15 residues. Germline loops: CDR1 SGHVS, CDR2 FNYEAQ. The V end lost 3 bases, the J end lost 8 bases, and 19 bases lay between the germline ends. CDR3: CASSLSPVSTNGYTF. CDR3 coding DNA: TGTGCCAGCAGCTTGTCCCCGGTCTCTACCAACGGCTACACCTTC.

The CDR3 nucleotides are TGTGCCAGCAGCTTAGAGGAGACCCAGTACTTC. It translates to CASSLEETQYF. The chain uses TRBV11-2 and TRBJ2-5; D uncertain. Germline V CDR1 and CDR2: SGHAT, FQNNGV. The CDR3 runs 11 residues. Trimming took off 0 bases at V and 5 bases at J, with 1 base between the two ends.

This clone was detected only a few times. The V gene is TRBV5-6, the J gene TRBJ2-2; a possible D gene is TRBD2 (6 bases). With 3 bases removed from V and 4 bases from J, the gap between germline ends came to 19 bases. Germline values: CDR1 SGHDT, CDR2 YYEEEE. CDR3 length: 17 amino acids. As DNA, the CDR3 is TGTGCCAGCAGCTCGATAAAGAAGAGGGGAGGCACCGGGGAGCTGTTTTTT. Amino acids: CASSSIKKRGGTGELFF.

This rearrangement joins TRBV6-5 to TRBJ1-1; D might be TRBD1 (5 bases). Germline CDR1 reads MNHEY; CDR2 reads SVGAGI. With 3 bases removed from V and 3 bases from J, the gap between germline ends came to 11 bases. The CDR3 is 14 residues long. This CDR3 reads CASSYKPRDTEAFF. In DNA, the CDR3 is TGTGCCAGCAGTTATAAGCCCAGGGACACTGAAGCTTTCTTT.

This clone was observed a single time. This chain connects TRBV29-1 to TRBJ1-1; D remains ambiguous. V lost 4 bases, J lost 8 bases, and 14 bases lay in between. CDR1 and CDR2 from the germline V gene are SQVTM and ANQGSEA. The CDR3 loop spans 12 amino acids. The CDR3 DNA is TGCAGCGTTGTTTTGCCCCCCGGGGAAGCTTTCTTT. It yields the protein CSVVLPPGEAFF.